The 4 T cell receptor beta chains below were found in one sample sequenced in a study of CD8 T cells in Susac syndrome. Random hexamers were used to reverse transcribe the RNA input (about 0.5 to 1 ug). Each CDR3 protein is one row after TCRdb ran MiXCR on the immunoSEQ multiplex PCR reads. The sample carries approximately 140,000 distinct CDR3 sequences, over 75% recorded once. The source material was CD8+ T cells from PBMCs. Source of these receptors: a human donor with multiple sclerosis.

A remark on this clonotype: The junction departs from the called germline gene at one end, perhaps through a read error. The chain has TRBV30 and TRBJ1-5, with D possibly TRBD1 on 5 matching bases. The length of the CDR3 is 15 residues. CDR1 and CDR2 (germline): GTSNPN, SVGIG (reference sequence). In nucleotides, the CDR3 is TGTGACTGGAGTGTACGAACAGGATCGGGCCAGCCCCAGCATTTT. This sequence encodes CDWSVRTGSGQPQHF. Full variable domain (remainder filled in from reference TRBV30 and TRBJ1-5): SQTIHQWPATLVQPVGSPLSLECTVEGTSNPNLYWYRQAAGRGLQLLFYSVGIGQISSEVPQNLSASRPQDRQFILSSKKLLLSDSGFYLCDWSVRTGSGQPQHFGDGTRLSIL.

This chain connects TRBV25-1 to TRBJ2-7, with TRBD2 matching over 7 bases. CDR3 length equals 17 residues. J was trimmed by 2 bases and V by 2 bases; bases with no gene match: 12. CDR1 is MGHDK, CDR2 SYGVNS, per germline. The CDR3 DNA sequence: TGTGCCAGCAGTGAAGCCCTCATAAGCGGGGCCGCCTACGAGCAGTACTTC. This sequence encodes CASSEALISGAAYEQYF.

This sequence joins TRBV9 and TRBJ2-3; D possibly corresponds to TRBD2 (6 bases). There are 14 residues in the CDR3. V was cut by 0 bases and J by 2 bases, with 7 bases left in between. Germline assignment: CDR1 SGDLS and CDR2 YYNGEE. DNA for the CDR3: TGTGCCAGCAGCGTAGGGGACTCCACAGATACGCAGTATTTT. Its protein is CASSVGDSTDTQYF. The variable domain in full, completed from reference TRBV9 and TRBJ2-3, reads DSGVTQTPKHLITATGQRVTLRCSPRSGDLSVYWYQQSLDQGLQFLIQYYNGEERAKGNILERFSAQQFPDLHSELNLSSLELGDSALYFCASSVGDSTDTQYFGPGTRLTVL.

The chain recombines TRBV7-6 with TRBJ1-1; D call uncertain. CDR3 size: 14 residues. The V gene's germline CDR1 is SGHVS and CDR2 FNYEAQ. V was cut by 1 base and J by 7 bases, with 13 bases left in between. CDR3 sequence (DNA): TGTGCCAGCAGCTTAGGATACGGGGATTATGAAGCTTTCTTT. Translating gives CASSLGYGDYEAFF.